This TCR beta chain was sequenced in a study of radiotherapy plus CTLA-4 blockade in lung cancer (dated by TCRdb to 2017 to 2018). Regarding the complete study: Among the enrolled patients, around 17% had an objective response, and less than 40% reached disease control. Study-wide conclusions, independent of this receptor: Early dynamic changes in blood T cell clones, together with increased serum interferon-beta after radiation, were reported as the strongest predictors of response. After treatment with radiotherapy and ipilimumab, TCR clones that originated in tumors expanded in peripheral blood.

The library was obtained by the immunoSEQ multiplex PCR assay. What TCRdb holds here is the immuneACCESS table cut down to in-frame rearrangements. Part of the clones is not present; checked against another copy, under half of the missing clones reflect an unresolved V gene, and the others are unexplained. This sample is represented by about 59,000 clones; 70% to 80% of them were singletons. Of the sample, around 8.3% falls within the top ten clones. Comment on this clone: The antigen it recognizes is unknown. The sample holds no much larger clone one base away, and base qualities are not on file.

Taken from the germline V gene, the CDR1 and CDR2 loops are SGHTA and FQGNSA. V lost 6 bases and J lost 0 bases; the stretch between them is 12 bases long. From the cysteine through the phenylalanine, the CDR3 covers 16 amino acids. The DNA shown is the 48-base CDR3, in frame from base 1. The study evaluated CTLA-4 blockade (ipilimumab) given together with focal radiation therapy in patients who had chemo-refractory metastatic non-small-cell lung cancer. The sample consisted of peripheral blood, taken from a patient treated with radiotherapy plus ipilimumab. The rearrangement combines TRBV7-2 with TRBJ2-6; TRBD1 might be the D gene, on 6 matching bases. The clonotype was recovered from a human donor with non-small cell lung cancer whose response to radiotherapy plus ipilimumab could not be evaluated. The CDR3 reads CASSIKQGSGANVLTF. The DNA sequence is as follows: TGTGCCAGCAGTATTAAACAGGGCTCTGGGGCCAACGTCCTGACTTTC.